This T cell receptor (beta chain) was obtained from a study of prognosis after radiotherapy for stage I lung cancer. In the study overall: About 7 patients had tumors that were squamous cell carcinoma, and eleven to twelve had adenocarcinoma.

This clonotype was seen at least ten times. The authors amplified TCR beta CDR3 from genomic DNA using two-round multiplex PCR. First-round PCR amplification was performed with primers specific to each TRBV and TRBJ gene. Via MiXCR, TCRdb re-called the multiplex PCR reads, giving one row per CDR3 protein. The sample consists of about 13,000 distinct CDR3 sequences, 30% to 40% of them appearing once. The origin of this receptor is a donor over 45 with non-small cell lung cancer. The sequencing used PBMCs, collected before or after stereotactic body radiation therapy (not recorded which).

Written as DNA, the CDR3 is TGTGCCAGCAGTCAAATATTAGGGAGAGTCCAGGATACGCAGTATTTT. Translated: CASSQILGRVQDTQYF. The J gene is TRBJ2-3, the V gene TRBV2; a weak D match, TRBD2 (5 bases). V lost 5 bases to trimming and J lost 6 bases, with 21 bases between them. The CDR3 is 16 amino acids. Germline V gene data show CDR1 as SNHLY and CDR2 as FYNNEI.